This TCR beta chain was sequenced during a study of human versus mouse CDR3 diversity and MHC coevolution. In the study overall: Each sample yielded 0.6 x 10^7 to 1.6 x 10^7 valid reads.

Study results and caveats: iCHAO1 estimated the human TCR beta repertoire at roughly 1.5 million clonotypes. Most of the three human donors had the lowest clonal inequality. Compared with mice, human CDR3s carried more deletions and insertions on average.

Measured with immunoSEQ multiplex PCR; TCRdb has only the in-frame clones, and not every one. The sample has fewer than 100,000 clones, approximately 92% seen once. The trim removed 1 base at V and 9 bases at J, leaving 13 bases unmatched. Per the germline V gene, CDR1 is MNHEY and CDR2 is SMNVEV (reference sequence). This CDR3 is 16 amino acids long. In regard to this clone: The antigen is undetermined.

V is TRBV27 and J is TRBJ1-1, with TRBD1 matching over 8 bases. The specimen was naive CD4+ T cells from blood. The subset denotes: CD45RO-negative CD62L-positive naive CD4 T cells. The clonotype originates from a person aged 25 to 75 in good health. This CDR3 reads CASSLFPGQGRFQAFF. CDR3 bases: TGTGCCAGCAGTTTATTCCCAGGACAGGGCCGTTTTCAAGCTTTCTTT.